These 21 T cell receptor beta chains came from one sample sequenced in a study of blood T cells in healthy people across ages. A second PCR of about 6 to 12 cycles used a sample-barcoded 5' primer and a J-beta primer mix. TCRdb itself ran the 5' RACE reads through MiXCR, one entry per CDR3 protein. This repertoire shows 730,000 or so distinct CDR3 sequences, more than 40% found once; its top ten account for 20% to 25%. Sequenced input: blood. All receptors derive from an older woman in good health.

This sequence joins TRBV10-3 and TRBJ2-4; D perhaps matches TRBD1 (6 bases). The V end lost 3 bases, the J end lost 8 bases, and 20 bases lay between the germline ends. CDR1 and CDR2 (germline): ENHRY, SYGVKD. The CDR3 has 16 residues. The CDR3 sequence is CAISDQRTVLKDIQYF. The DNA of the CDR3 is TGTGCCATCAGTGATCAAAGGACAGTCCTAAAGGACATTCAGTACTTC.

The chain links TRBV7-2 to TRBJ2-7; D possibly uses TRBD1 or TRBD2 (5 bases each). Judging by the DNA end, TRBJ2-5 fits better; the J call may be wrong. This CDR3 contains 15 residues. Germline loops: CDR1 SGHTA, CDR2 FQGNSA. The CDR3 nucleotides read TGTGCCAGCAGCTTAAGGGCCCTTGGGGGAGAGACCCAGTACTTC. It is translated as CASSLRALGGETQYF.

This clonotype was detected a few times. The chain combines TRBV14 with TRBJ1-2; tentative D call: TRBD1 (5 bases). The CDR3 has 14 residues. The germline CDR1 and CDR2 sequences are SGHDN and FVKESK. Trimming stripped 4 bases from V and 8 bases from J, with 17 bases between. The CDR3 here is CASSPGQGGRGYTF. As DNA, the CDR3 is TGTGCCAGCAGCCCCGGCCAGGGCGGCCGCGGCTACACCTTC.

Comments on this clonotype: A single base separates this from a much larger clone, so it may be a read error. The chain employs TRBV5-1 and TRBJ1-2; unclear D gene. Germline CDR1 and CDR2: SGHRS and YFSETQ. The CDR3 consists of 14 residues. Trimming cost V 0 bases and J 4 bases, with 10 bases left between them. The CDR3 DNA sequence: TGCGCCAGCAGCTTGGAGCCGGTCCGCTATGGCTACACCTTC. Its protein product is CASSLEPVRYGYTF.

V gene TRBV5-6 combines with J gene TRBJ2-5, with D perhaps matching TRBD1 (5 bases). Germline loops: CDR1 SGHDT, CDR2 YYEEEE. This CDR3 has 16 residues. V lost 5 bases and J lost 0, with 17 bases in between. CDR3 bases: TGTGCCAGCAGTGCGTTAGTGAAAGGGGACCAAGAGACCCAGTACTTC. As protein: CASSALVKGDQETQYF.

A note on this clonotype: One end of the junction varies from germline; a read error may be responsible. This chain uses TRBV16 with TRBJ2-1, with 9 bases that match TRBD2. This CDR3 is 15 amino acids long. The germline V gene encodes CDR1 KGHSY and CDR2 FQNENV. CDR3: CASSRSGGTYDEQFF. The CDR3, as DNA: TGTGCCAGCAGCCGAAGCGGGGGGACCTACGATGAGCAGTTCTTC. Looking up the rest from reference TRBV16 and TRBJ2-1 gives the full variable domain: GEEVAQTPKHLVRGEGQKAKLYCAPIKGHSYVFWYQQVLKNEFKFLISFQNENVFDETGMPKERFSAKCLPNSPCSLEIQATKLEDSAVYFCASSRSGGTYDEQFFGPGTRLTVL.

J is TRBJ2-1 and V is TRBV20-1; perhaps TRBD2 as D (7 bases). Germline V lookup: CDR1 DFQATT, CDR2 SNEGSKA (reference sequence). The CDR3 runs to 14 residues. V was clipped by 0 bases and J by 15 bases, with 21 bases between them. The CDR3 sequence: CSAREGGGSQGRFF. CDR3 nucleotide sequence: TGCAGTGCTAGAGAGGGGGGGGGCTCCCAAGGGCGGTTCTTC.

The V gene is TRBV6-2 or TRBV6-3, the J gene TRBJ1-1, with D maybe TRBD1 (5 bases). The CDR3 consists of 14 residues. Trimming stripped 5 bases from V and 0 bases from J, with 10 bases between. The germline gives CDR1 MNHEY, CDR2 SVGEGT. The DNA of the CDR3 is TGTGCCAGCAGTAAAGGGACCGTGAACACTGAAGCTTTCTTT. It yields the protein CASSKGTVNTEAFF.

The V gene is TRBV7-9, the J gene TRBJ2-6; TRBD1 agrees at 9 bases. This CDR3 is 17 amino acids long. Per the germline V gene, CDR1 is SEHNR and CDR2 is FQNEAQ (reference sequence). V lost 5 bases, J lost 2 bases, and 7 bases stayed unmatched. The CDR3 region is CASSTPGQGTGANVLTF. The CDR3 DNA sequence: TGTGCCAGCAGCACTCCCGGACAGGGGACTGGGGCCAACGTCCTGACTTTC.

A note on this clonotype: This could be a read error, since a much larger clone is one nucleotide away. The V call is TRBV2, the J call TRBJ1-4; 7 nucleotides line up with TRBD1. Germline V gene sequence: CDR1 SNHLY, CDR2 FYNNEI. The CDR3 has 15 residues. Here the CDR3 DNA reads TGTGCCGGCAGACCACAGGGGTCGGTCGATGAAAAACTGTTTTTT. This sequence encodes CAGRPQGSVDEKLFF.

At least ten counts were recorded for this clonotype. This chain links TRBV29-1 with TRBJ2-5, with D possibly matching TRBD1 (5 bases). Trimming removed 6 bases from V and 1 base from J, with 12 bases in between. Germline V gene sequence: CDR1 SQVTM, CDR2 ANQGSEA. The CDR3 covers 13 residues. The CDR3 here is CSVNPGIQETQYF. The CDR3 DNA reads TGCAGCGTGAACCCAGGGATCCAAGAGACCCAGTACTTC.

Concerning this clonotype: A much larger clone lies one base from this, so it may be a read error. V is TRBV12-3 or TRBV12-4 and J is TRBJ2-3; no clear D gene. CDR3 length: 13 residues. Trimming removed 5 bases from V and 3 bases from J, with 9 bases in between. CDR3 protein: CASSMRLTDTQYF. Here the CDR3 DNA reads TGTGCCAGCAGTATGCGACTGACAGATACGCAGTATTTT.

The gene calls are TRBV29-1 and TRBJ1-1, with D possibly matching TRBD1 (5 bases). The CDR3 is 13 residues long. V lost 6 bases and J 0 bases, leaving 11 bases between the germline ends. Germline assignment: CDR1 SQVTM and CDR2 ANQGSEA. The CDR3: CSVEGPMNTEAFF. In nucleotides, the CDR3 is TGCAGCGTCGAGGGACCCATGAACACTGAAGCTTTCTTT.

A word on this clonotype: The germline gene is not matched at one end of the junction; a read error may be the cause. The V and J genes are TRBV7-2 and TRBJ1-4; weak D call: TRBD1 (5 bases). The CDR3 contains 15 residues. The germline V gene has CDR1 SGHTA and CDR2 FQGNSA. CDR3 sequence: CVSSFGGDPNEKLFF. The CDR3 DNA reads as TGTGTCAGCAGTTTCGGAGGGGACCCTAATGAAAAACTGTTTTTT.

This clonotype has only one observation. The chain has TRBV9 and TRBJ2-5, with D perhaps given as TRBD1 or TRBD2 (5 bases each). The J call may be faulty, since TRBJ2-7 better matches the DNA end. Germline V gives CDR1 SGDLS, CDR2 YYNGEE. The CDR3 consists of 15 residues. Written as DNA, the CDR3 is TGTGCCAGCACCCCATCTGGGGACCGAACCTACGAGCAGTACTTC. Translated, it gives CASTPSGDRTYEQYF.

This clonotype was seen ten or more times. This chain joins TRBV6-1 and TRBJ2-1; D may be TRBD2 (6 bases). Trimming shortened V by 1 base and J by 5 bases, and 15 bases separated the two germline ends. This CDR3 has 16 residues. Germline-derived CDR1 and CDR2 are MNHNS and SASEGT. The CDR3 is CASSEVTSSWDNEQFF. In DNA form, the CDR3 reads TGTGCCAGCAGTGAAGTTACTAGCTCTTGGGACAATGAGCAGTTCTTC.

V gene TRBV11-1 combines with J gene TRBJ2-1; 8 positions agree with TRBD1. V shed 1 base, J shed 1 base, and the junction held 9 bases outside the gene matches. The CDR3 consists of 18 residues. Looked up from germline, CDR1 is SGHAT and CDR2 is FQDESV (reference sequence). The CDR3 nucleotides read TGTGCCAGCAGCTTAGATTTGGACAGGGCACGGTCCTACAATGAGCAGTTCTTC. Residues: CASSLDLDRARSYNEQFF. Variable domain in full (rest from reference TRBV11-1 and TRBJ2-1): EAEVAQSPRYKITEKSQAVAFWCDPISGHATLYWYRQILGQGPELLVQFQDESVVDDSQLPKDRFSAERLKGVDSTLKIQPAELGDSAMYLCASSLDLDRARSYNEQFFGPGTRLTVL.

V usage is TRBV5-1 and J usage is TRBJ2-2, with D tentatively TRBD2 (5 bases). The CDR3 runs 15 residues. Germline values: CDR1 SGHRS, CDR2 YFSETQ. V shed 1 base and J shed 7 bases, with 14 bases lying between them. CDR3 coding DNA: TGCGCCAGCAGCTTGACGGGAACCGAGGGCGGGGAGCTGTTTTTT. This gives the protein CASSLTGTEGGELFF.

This clonotype was detected a few times. The chain uses TRBV5-1 and TRBJ2-2; D perhaps matches TRBD1 (6 bases). The germline V gene encodes CDR1 SGHRS and CDR2 YFSETQ. The V end was cut by 5 bases, the J end by 7 bases, with 15 bases between. The CDR3 has 14 amino acids. The chain's CDR3 is CASSLGAIGGELFF. CDR3 DNA sequence: TGCGCCAGCAGTCTGGGGGCGATCGGCGGGGAGCTGTTTTTT.

Details on this clonotype: The junction does not match germline at one end; this may be a read error. The chain carries TRBV4-3 and TRBJ1-1; D possibly corresponds to TRBD1 (5 bases). This CDR3 is built from 14 residues. From germline, CDR1 is LGHNA and CDR2 YSLEER. In DNA form, the CDR3 reads TGCGCCTGCAGCCAAAACAGGCGGAACACTGAAGCTTTCTTT. Translated: CACSQNRRNTEAFF.

In the case of this clonotype: This may stem from a read error, because a much larger clone lies one nucleotide away. The chain carries TRBV9 and TRBJ2-7; 8 nucleotides match TRBD2. J was trimmed by 5 bases and V by 0 bases; bases with no gene match: 7. The V gene's germline CDR1 is SGDLS and CDR2 YYNGEE. The CDR3 has 15 residues. The CDR3 coding sequence is TGTGCCAGCAGCGTAGGCGGGACTAGTTTGGACGAGCAGTACTTC. Translating gives CASSVGGTSLDEQYF.